Sequencing of this T cell receptor (beta chain) was carried out in a study of long-term antiretroviral therapy in people with HIV. General study results and limits: Absence of data on ART adherence, viral resistance or therapy changes was noted.

Between the trimmed V and J ends, which lost 6 bases and 0 bases, there was a span of 12 bases. Germline V gene lookup returns CDR1 MDHEN and CDR2 SYDVKM. The CDR3 sequence is 15 residues long. It was version v3.0 of the immunoSEQ assay that was run at survey level. Measured with immunoSEQ multiplex PCR; TCRdb has only the in-frame clones, and not every one. This sample yields about 38,000 clones, of which around 80% are seen a single time; about 5.2% belongs to the top ten. On this clone itself: Its specificity is unknown.

Specimen: unsorted PBMCs, collected 1.5 years after starting antiretroviral therapy. This TCR derives from a man between 18 and 29 years old with HIV. The chain has TRBV28 and TRBJ2-1; the D is unclear. The CDR3 bases are TGTGCCAGCAGGCCGAACAGACTCTCCTACAATGAGCAGTTCTTC. Residues: CASRPNRLSYNEQFF. Full variable domain (remainder filled in from reference TRBV28 and TRBJ2-1): DVKVTQSSRYLVKRTGEKVFLECVQDMDHENMFWYRQDPGLGLRLIYFSYDVKMKEKGDIPEGYSVSREKKERFSLILESASTNQTSMYLCASRPNRLSYNEQFFGPGTRLTVL.